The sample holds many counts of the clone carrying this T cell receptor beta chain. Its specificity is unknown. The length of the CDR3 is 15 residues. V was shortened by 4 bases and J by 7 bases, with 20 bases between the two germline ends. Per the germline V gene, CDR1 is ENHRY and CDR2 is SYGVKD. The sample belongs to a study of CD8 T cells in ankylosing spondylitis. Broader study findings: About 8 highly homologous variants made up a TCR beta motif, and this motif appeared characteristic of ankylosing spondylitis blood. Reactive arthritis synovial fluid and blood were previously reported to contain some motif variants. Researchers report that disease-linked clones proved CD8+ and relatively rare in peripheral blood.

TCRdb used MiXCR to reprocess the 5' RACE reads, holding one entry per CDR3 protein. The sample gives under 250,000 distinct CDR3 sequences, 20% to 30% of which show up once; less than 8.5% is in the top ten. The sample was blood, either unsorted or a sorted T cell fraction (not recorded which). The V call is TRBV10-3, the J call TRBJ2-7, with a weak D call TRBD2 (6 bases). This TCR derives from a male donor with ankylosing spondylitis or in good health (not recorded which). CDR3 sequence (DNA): TGTGCCATCAGTGGGCGGGACGGACCACCTACGGAGCAGTACTTC. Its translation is CAISGRDGPPTEQYF.